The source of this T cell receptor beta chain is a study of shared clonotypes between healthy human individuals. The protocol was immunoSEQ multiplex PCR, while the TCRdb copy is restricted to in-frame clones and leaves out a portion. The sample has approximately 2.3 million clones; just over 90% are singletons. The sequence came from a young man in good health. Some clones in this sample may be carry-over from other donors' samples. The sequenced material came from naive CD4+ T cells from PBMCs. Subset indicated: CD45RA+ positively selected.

This CDR3 reads CASSPLRTSGRTKNIQYF. CDR3 coding DNA: TGCGCCAGCAGCCCGCTGCGGACTAGCGGGAGGACCAAAAACATTCAGTACTTC. The rearrangement uses TRBV4-1 and TRBJ2-4; 14 nucleotides align to TRBD2. Losses at the gene ends were 4 bases for V and 2 bases for J; bases not matched to a gene: 7. Germline V lookup: CDR1 MGHRA, CDR2 YSYEKL. The CDR3 spans 18 residues.